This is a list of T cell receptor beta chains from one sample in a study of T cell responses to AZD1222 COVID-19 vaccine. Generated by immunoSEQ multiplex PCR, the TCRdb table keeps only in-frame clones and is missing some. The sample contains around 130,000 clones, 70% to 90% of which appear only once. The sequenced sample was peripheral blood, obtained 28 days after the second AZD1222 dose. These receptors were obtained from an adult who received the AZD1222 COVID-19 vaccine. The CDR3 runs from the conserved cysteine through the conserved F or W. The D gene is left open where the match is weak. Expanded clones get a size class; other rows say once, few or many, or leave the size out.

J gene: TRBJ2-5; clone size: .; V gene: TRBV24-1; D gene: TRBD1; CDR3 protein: CATSSGTGVETQYF; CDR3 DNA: TGTGCCACCAGTTCCGGGACAGGGGTAGAGACCCAGTACTTC
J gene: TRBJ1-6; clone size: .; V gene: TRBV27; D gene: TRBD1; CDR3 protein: CASSTTGTGVSPLHF; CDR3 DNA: TGTGCCAGCAGTACCACCGGGACAGGAGTTTCACCCCTCCACTTT
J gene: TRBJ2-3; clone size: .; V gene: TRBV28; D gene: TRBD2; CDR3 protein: CASSGSGSRLRTDTQYF; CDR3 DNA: TGTGCCAGCAGTGGAAGCGGGAGTCGTCTTAGGACAGATACGCAGTATTTT
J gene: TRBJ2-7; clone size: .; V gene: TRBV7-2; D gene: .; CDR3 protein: CASSLVRGADYYEQYF; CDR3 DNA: TGTGCCAGCAGCTTAGTAAGGGGGGCGGACTACTACGAGCAGTACTTC
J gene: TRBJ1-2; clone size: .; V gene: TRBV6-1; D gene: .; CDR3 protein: CASSEMTEIIYGYTF; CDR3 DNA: TGTGCCAGCAGTGAAATGACGGAGATCATATATGGCTACACCTTC
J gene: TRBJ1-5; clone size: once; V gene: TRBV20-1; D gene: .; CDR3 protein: CSEIGNQPQHF; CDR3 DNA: TGCAGTGAGATAGGCAATCAGCCCCAGCATTTT
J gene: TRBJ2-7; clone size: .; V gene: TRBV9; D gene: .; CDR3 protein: CASSVGVADNSYEQYF; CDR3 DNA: TGTGCCAGCAGCGTAGGGGTAGCGGATAACTCCTACGAGCAGTACTTC
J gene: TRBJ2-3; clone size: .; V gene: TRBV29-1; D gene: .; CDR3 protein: CSVGRDSTDTQYF; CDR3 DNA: TGCAGCGTTGGCCGGGACAGCACAGATACGCAGTATTTT
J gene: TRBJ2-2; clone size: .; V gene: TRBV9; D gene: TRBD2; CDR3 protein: CASSVFGGSGGELFF; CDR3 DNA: TGTGCCAGCAGCGTATTCGGCGGGAGTGGCGGGGAGCTGTTTTTT
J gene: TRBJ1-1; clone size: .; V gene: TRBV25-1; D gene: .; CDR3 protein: CASSDYTEAFF; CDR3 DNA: TGTGCCAGCAGTGATTACACTGAAGCTTTCTTT
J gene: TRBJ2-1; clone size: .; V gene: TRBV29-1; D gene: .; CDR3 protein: CSVAHGGSPGFF; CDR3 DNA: TGCAGCGTGGCCCACGGCGGGTCACCGGGGTTCTTC
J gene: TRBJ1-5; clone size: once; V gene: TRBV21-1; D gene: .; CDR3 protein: CARGGTGGVNQPQHF; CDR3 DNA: TGTGCCAGAGGGGGGACAGGGGGCGTAAATCAGCCCCAGCATTTT
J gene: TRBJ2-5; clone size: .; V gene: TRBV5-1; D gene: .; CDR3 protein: CASSLVGGDGQETQYF; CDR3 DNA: TGCGCCAGCAGCTTGGTCGGGGGCGACGGCCAAGAGACCCAGTACTTC
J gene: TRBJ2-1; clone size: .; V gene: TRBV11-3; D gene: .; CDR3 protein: CASSLDPGEQFF; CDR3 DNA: TGTGCCAGCAGCTTAGATCCAGGTGAGCAGTTCTTC
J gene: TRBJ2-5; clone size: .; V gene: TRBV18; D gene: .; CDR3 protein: CASSPGGMAETQYF; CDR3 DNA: TGTGCCAGCTCACCGGGGGGAATGGCGGAGACCCAGTACTTC
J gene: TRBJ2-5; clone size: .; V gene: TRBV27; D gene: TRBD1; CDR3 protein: CASSPYRGAETQYF; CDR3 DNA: TGTGCCAGCAGTCCCTACAGGGGAGCCGAGACCCAGTACTTC
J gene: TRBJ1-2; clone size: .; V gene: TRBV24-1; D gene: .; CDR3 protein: CATSDPRRGYGYTF; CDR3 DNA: TGTGCCACCAGTGACCCCCGCAGGGGCTATGGCTACACCTTC
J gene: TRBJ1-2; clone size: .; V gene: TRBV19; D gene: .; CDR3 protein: CASRGQGPYGYTF; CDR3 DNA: TGTGCCAGTAGGGGCCAGGGTCCCTATGGCTACACCTTC
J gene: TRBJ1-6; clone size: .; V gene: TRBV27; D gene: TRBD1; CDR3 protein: CASTGQGGWYSPLHF; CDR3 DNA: TGTGCCAGCACCGGACAGGGAGGTTGGTATTCACCCCTCCACTTT
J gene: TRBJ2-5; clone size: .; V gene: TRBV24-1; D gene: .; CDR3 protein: CATGSGNTRDQETQYF; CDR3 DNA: TGTGCCACGGGAAGTGGGAACACCCGTGACCAAGAGACCCAGTACTTC
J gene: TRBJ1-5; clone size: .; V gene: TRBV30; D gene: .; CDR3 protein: CAWSTTISNQPQHF; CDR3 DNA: TGTGCCTGGAGTACAACAATTAGCAATCAGCCCCAGCATTTT
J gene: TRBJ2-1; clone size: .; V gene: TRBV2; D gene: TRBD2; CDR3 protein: CASIPLAGGYNEQFF; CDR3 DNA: TGTGCCAGCATCCCCCTAGCGGGGGGTTACAATGAGCAGTTCTTC
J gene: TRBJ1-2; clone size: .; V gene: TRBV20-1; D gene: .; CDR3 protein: CSARDRPGYTF; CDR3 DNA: TGCAGTGCTAGAGATCGTCCTGGCTACACCTTC
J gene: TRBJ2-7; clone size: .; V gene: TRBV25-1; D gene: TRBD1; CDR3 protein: CASSDGRTGVNEQYF; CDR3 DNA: TGTGCCAGCAGTGATGGTCGGACAGGGGTAAACGAGCAGTACTTC
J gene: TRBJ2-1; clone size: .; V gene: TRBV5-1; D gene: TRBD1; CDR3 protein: CASSLGRRQGYNEQFF; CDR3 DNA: TGCGCCAGCAGCTTGGGGAGGCGACAGGGCTACAATGAGCAGTTCTTC
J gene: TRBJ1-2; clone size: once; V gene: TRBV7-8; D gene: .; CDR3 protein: CASSLERDHYGYTF; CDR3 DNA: TGTGCCAGCAGCTTAGAAAGGGACCACTATGGCTACACCTTC
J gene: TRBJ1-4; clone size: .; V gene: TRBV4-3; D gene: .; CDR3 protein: CASSQGKKLFF; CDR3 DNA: TGCGCCAGCAGCCAAGGGAAAAAACTGTTTTTT
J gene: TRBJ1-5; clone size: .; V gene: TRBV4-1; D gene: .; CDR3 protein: CASSQGPASNQPQHF; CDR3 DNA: TGCGCCAGCAGCCAAGGCCCTGCTAGCAATCAGCCCCAGCATTTT
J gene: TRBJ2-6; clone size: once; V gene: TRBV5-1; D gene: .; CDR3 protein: CASSLGVATGTNVLTF; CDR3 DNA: TGCGCCAGCAGCTTAGGGGTCGCGACAGGAACCAACGTCCTGACTTTC